This entry concerns a single T cell receptor beta chain. The data are from a study of cytomegalovirus exposure and HLA in healthy donors. In the PCR, 60 Vbeta and 13 Jbeta primers were used. Profiling relied on immunoSEQ multiplex PCR, and the TCRdb table lists in-frame clones only, not all of them. The data show 100,000 to 150,000 clones, 65% to 90% seen once. V trimming: 0 bases; J trimming: 0 bases; junction bases outside the gene matches: 2. The CDR3 covers 15 residues. Germline-derived CDR1 and CDR2 are SGHDT and YYEEEE. This receptor was obtained from a man aged 18 to 30 in good health and CMV-seronegative. Material for sequencing was PBMCs. This sequence joins TRBV5-6 and TRBJ2-7; 8 positions match TRBD1. CDR3 in amino acids: CASSLGQGASYEQYF. The CDR3 region has the DNA TGTGCCAGCAGCTTGGGGCAGGGGGCCTCCTACGAGCAGTACTTC. Full variable domain (outside the CDR3, taken from reference TRBV5-6 and TRBJ2-7): DAGVTQSPTHLIKTRGQQVTLRCSPKSGHDTVSWYQQALGQGPQFIFQYYEEEERQRGNFPDRFSGHQFPNYSSELNVNALLLGDSALYLCASSLGQGASYEQYFGPGTRLTVT.